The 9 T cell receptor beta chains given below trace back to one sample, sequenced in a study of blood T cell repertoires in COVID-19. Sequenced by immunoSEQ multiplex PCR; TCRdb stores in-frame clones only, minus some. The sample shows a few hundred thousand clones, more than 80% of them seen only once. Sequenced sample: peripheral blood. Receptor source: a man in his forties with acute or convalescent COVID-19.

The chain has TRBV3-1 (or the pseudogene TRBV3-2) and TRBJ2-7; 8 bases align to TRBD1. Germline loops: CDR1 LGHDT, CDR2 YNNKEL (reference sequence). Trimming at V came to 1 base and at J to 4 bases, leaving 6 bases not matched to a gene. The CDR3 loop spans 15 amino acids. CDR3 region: CASSQGGTGDYEQYF. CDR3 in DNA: TGTGCCAGCAGCCAAGGGGGGACAGGAGATTACGAGCAGTACTTC.

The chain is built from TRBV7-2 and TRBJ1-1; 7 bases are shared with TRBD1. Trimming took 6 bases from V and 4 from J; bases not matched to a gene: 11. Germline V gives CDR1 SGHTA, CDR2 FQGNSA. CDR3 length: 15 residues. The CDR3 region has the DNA TGTGCCAGCAGTTTATCGGGGCAGGGGGGCACTGAAGCTTTCTTT. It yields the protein CASSLSGQGGTEAFF. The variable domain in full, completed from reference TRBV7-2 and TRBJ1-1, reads GAGVSQSPSNKVTEKGKDVELRCDPISGHTALYWYRQSLGQGLEFLIYFQGNSAPDKSGLPSDRFSAERTGGSVSTLTIQRTQQEDSAVYLCASSLSGQGGTEAFFGQGTRLTVV.

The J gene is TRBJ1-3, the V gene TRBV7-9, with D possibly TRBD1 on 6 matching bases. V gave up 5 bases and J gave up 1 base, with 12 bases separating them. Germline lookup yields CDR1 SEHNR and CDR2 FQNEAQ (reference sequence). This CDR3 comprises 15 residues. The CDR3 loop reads CASSRRTESGNTIYF. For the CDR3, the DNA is TGTGCCAGCAGCCGGAGGACAGAATCTGGAAACACCATATATTTT.

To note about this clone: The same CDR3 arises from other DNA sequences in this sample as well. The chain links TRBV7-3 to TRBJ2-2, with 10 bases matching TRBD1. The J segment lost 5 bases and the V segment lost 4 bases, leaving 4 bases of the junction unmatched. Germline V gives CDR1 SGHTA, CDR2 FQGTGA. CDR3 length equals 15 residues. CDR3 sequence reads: CASSSTGGDTGELFF. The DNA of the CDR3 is TGTGCCAGCAGCTCGACAGGGGGCGATACCGGGGAGCTGTTTTTT.

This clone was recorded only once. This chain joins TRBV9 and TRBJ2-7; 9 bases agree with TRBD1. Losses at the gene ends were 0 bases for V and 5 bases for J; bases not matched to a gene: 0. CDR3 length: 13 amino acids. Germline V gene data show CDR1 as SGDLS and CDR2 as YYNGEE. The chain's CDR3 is CASSVGTGDEQYF. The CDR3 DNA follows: TGTGCCAGCAGCGTAGGGACAGGGGACGAGCAGTACTTC.

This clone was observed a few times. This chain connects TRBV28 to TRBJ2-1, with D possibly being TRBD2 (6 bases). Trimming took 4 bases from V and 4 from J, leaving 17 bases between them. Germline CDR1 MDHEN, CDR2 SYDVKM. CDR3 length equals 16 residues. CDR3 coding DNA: TGTGCCAGCAGTTCCCCCGGGACTCCGACGTACAATGAGCAGTTCTTC. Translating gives CASSSPGTPTYNEQFF.

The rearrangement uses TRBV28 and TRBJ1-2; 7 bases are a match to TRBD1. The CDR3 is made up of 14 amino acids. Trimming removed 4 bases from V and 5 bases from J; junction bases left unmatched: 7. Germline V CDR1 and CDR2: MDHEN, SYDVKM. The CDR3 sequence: CASSSGQGVYGYTF. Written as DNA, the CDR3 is TGTGCCAGCAGTTCAGGGCAGGGGGTTTATGGCTACACCTTC.

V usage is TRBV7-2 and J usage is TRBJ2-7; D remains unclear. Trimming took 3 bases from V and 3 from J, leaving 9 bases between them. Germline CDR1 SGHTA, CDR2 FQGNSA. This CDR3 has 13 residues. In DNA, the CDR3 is TGTGCCAGCAGCTTCGGAGTCCGCTACGAGCAGTACTTC. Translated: CASSFGVRYEQYF. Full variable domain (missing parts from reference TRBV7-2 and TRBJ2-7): GAGVSQSPSNKVTEKGKDVELRCDPISGHTALYWYRQSLGQGLEFLIYFQGNSAPDKSGLPSDRFSAERTGGSVSTLTIQRTQQEDSAVYLCASSFGVRYEQYFGPGTRLTVT.

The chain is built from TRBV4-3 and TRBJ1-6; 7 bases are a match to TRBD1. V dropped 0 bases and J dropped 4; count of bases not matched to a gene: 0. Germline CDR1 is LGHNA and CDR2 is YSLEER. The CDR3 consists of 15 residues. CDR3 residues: CASSQEQGYNSPLHF. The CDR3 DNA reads TGCGCCAGCAGCCAAGAACAGGGGTATAATTCACCCCTCCACTTT.